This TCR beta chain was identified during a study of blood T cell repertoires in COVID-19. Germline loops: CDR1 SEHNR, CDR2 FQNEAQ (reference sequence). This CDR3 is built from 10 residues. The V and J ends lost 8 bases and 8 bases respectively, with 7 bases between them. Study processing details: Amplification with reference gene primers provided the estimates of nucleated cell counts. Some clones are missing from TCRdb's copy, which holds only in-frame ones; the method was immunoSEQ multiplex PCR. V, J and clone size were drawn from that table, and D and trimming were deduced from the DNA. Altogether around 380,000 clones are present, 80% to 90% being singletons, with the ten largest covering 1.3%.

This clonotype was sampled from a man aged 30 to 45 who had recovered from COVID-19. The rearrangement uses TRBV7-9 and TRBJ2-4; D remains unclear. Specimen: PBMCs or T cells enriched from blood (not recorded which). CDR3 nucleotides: TGTGCCAGCTCCGGAGACATTCAGTACTTC. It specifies CASSGDIQYF.